This T cell receptor (beta chain) was sequenced during a study of T cells after yellow fever vaccination. Across the whole study: SMART-Seq v4 Ultra Low Input served to prepare low-cell-number fractions.

One entry per CDR3 protein results from TCRdb running MiXCR on the 5' RACE reads. The sample consists of some 250,000 distinct CDR3 sequences, 3.6% of them appearing once. Trimming took off 5 bases at V and 3 bases at J, with 14 bases between the two ends. This CDR3 contains 14 residues. Findings and caveats of the study: Among all clonotypes, a small share was observed in both CD4 and CD8 compartments.

Concerning this clonotype itself: The antigen is undetermined. Since a much larger clone is just one base distant, this may be a read error.

Source: PBMCs, taken 15 days after the yellow fever booster vaccination. The sequence came from a young man who received the YFV17D yellow fever vaccine. The rearrangement uses TRBV12-3 or TRBV12-4 and TRBJ2-7, with unresolved D. CDR3 amino acids: CASSIPSANYEQYF. CDR3 sequence (DNA): TGTGCCAGCAGTATCCCGTCAGCGAACTACGAGCAGTACTTC.